The present T cell receptor beta chain was sequenced within a study of shared clonotypes between healthy human individuals. General study points: Rarefaction showed sorted-subset sequencing was incomplete despite large depth.

Points on this clone: Its antigen is still unknown.

Naive CD8 cells were CD45RO-negative, positively selected for CCR7, excluding terminally differentiated effector memory CD45RA+ cells. Among the donors, all were Caucasian adults who lived in Nashville, Tennessee. Measured with immunoSEQ multiplex PCR; TCRdb has only the in-frame clones, and not every one. The repertoire holds about 2.1 million clones, with approximately 94% as singletons. CDR1 and CDR2 from the germline V gene are SQVTM and ANQGSEA. There are 12 residues in the CDR3. V lost 6 bases and J lost 6, with 15 bases in between. The V and J genes are TRBV29-1 and TRBJ2-7; possible D gene TRBD1, 6 bases. The receptor was derived from a man between 18 and 29 years old in good health. Some clones in this sample may be carry-over from other donors' samples. Sample: naive CD8+ T cells from PBMCs. The CDR3 region has the DNA TGCAGCGTCTTGGGGGCCTTAGCCGAGCAGTACTTC. Translated: CSVLGALAEQYF.